The 28 T cell receptor beta chains below all came from one sample that was sequenced in a study of graft-versus-host responses after intestinal transplantation. TCRdb's copy holds only in-frame clones and misses some; the assay was immunoSEQ multiplex PCR. The sample has some 22,000 clones, 55% to 65% seen once. Material: alloreactive CD4+ T cells from a mixed lymphocyte reaction culture, obtained before intestinal transplant. Subset here: CFSE-low proliferating T cells sorted from roughly 6-day pre-transplant mixed lymphocyte reaction (GvH or HvG direction). The source is a human patient who received an intestinal transplant.

This chain joins TRBV6-1 and TRBJ1-1, with D tentatively TRBD1 (5 bases). The V and J ends lost 9 bases and 0 bases respectively, with 11 bases between them. The CDR3 extends over 13 amino acids. Germline V gene sequence: CDR1 MNHNS, CDR2 SASEGT. CDR3 sequence: CASRTPLNTEAFF. The CDR3 DNA follows: TGTGCCAGTAGGACACCGTTGAACACTGAAGCTTTCTTT.

The chain links TRBV7-9 to TRBJ1-1, with a tentative D call TRBD1 (5 bases). The CDR3 has 15 residues. In germline, CDR1 is SEHNR, CDR2 FQNEAQ (reference sequence). The ends were cut back, 4 bases at V and 3 bases at J, with 15 bases in the middle. This CDR3 is CASSSEGRAHTEAFF. CDR3 nucleotides: TGTGCCAGCAGCTCCGAAGGCAGGGCTCACACTGAAGCTTTCTTT.

The chain has TRBV11-1 and TRBJ2-5; the match to TRBD2 covers 9 bases. CDR3 length: 14 amino acids. V shed 3 bases, J shed 1 base, and the junction held 0 bases outside the gene matches. CDR1 and CDR2 from the germline V gene are SGHAT and FQDESV (reference sequence). The CDR3 DNA is TGTGCCAGCAGCTTGACTAGCGGCCAAGAGACCCAGTACTTC. This encodes CASSLTSGQETQYF.

V and J are TRBV4-3 and TRBJ2-3; 7 nucleotides agree with TRBD2. Germline-derived CDR1 and CDR2 are LGHNA and YSLEER. V dropped 0 bases and J dropped 1; count of bases not matched to a gene: 10. This CDR3 contains 18 residues. Here the CDR3 DNA reads TGCGCCAGCAGCCAAGATATTCTTACGGGGGGAGGCACAGATACGCAGTATTTT. It encodes CASSQDILTGGGTDTQYF.

The chain couples TRBV2 to TRBJ2-7; a weak D match, TRBD1 (5 bases). Trimming cost V 7 bases and J 3 bases, with 7 bases left between them. CDR3 size: 11 residues. Looked up from germline, CDR1 is SNHLY and CDR2 is FYNNEI. CDR3 protein: CASTGNYEQYF. The CDR3 DNA reads TGTGCCAGCACAGGGAACTACGAGCAGTACTTC.

In its sample, this clone was seen a few times. The genes are TRBV4-2 and TRBJ1-1; D ambiguous. V dropped 0 bases and J dropped 1 base, with 6 bases sitting between them. CDR1 is LGHNA, CDR2 YNFKEQ, per germline. CDR3 size: 14 residues. The CDR3 protein is CASSQDNRNTEAFF. The CDR3 DNA reads as TGTGCCAGCAGCCAAGATAACAGGAACACTGAAGCTTTCTTT.

The chain recombines TRBV11-2 with TRBJ2-6, with 7 nucleotides matching TRBD1. Trimming removed 3 bases from V and 1 base from J; junction bases left unmatched: 0. CDR1 SGHAT and CDR2 FQNNGV come from the germline V gene. The CDR3 is 15 amino acids. CDR3 DNA: TGTGCCAGCAGCTTCAGGGGGTCTGGGGCCAACGTCCTGACTTTC. The encoded protein is CASSFRGSGANVLTF. The full variable domain, with the rest looked up from reference TRBV11-2 and TRBJ2-6, is EAGVAQSPRYKIIEKRQSVAFWCNPISGHATLYWYQQILGQGPKLLIQFQNNGVVDDSQLPKDRFSAERLKGVDSTLKIQPAKLEDSAVYLCASSFRGSGANVLTFGAGSRLTVL.

The chain employs TRBV28 and TRBJ2-5; D is perhaps TRBD2 (7 bases). Germline V CDR1 and CDR2: MDHEN, SYDVKM. Deletions cut 8 bases from V and 5 bases from J, with 21 bases between. This CDR3 is built from 15 residues. The CDR3 DNA is TGTGCCAGCTGGGGGGCGGGAGTACTTCGGGAGACCCAGTACTTC. It specifies CASWGAGVLRETQYF.

This chain joins TRBV4-2 and TRBJ2-1, with D tentatively TRBD2 (5 bases). V was cut by 0 bases and J by 0 bases, with 12 bases left in between. CDR3 length equals 17 residues. Germline V gives CDR1 LGHNA, CDR2 YNFKEQ. CDR3 residues: CASSQDRAASSYNEQFF. The CDR3 nucleotides read TGTGCCAGCAGCCAAGATCGAGCGGCAAGCTCCTACAATGAGCAGTTCTTC.

This rearrangement joins TRBV2 to TRBJ2-5; 9 positions agree with TRBD1. The junction had 6 bases not matched to a gene; V was cut back by 5 bases and J by 5 bases. Looked up from germline, CDR1 is SNHLY and CDR2 is FYNNEI. The CDR3 length is 14 residues. CDR3 in amino acids: CASSLQGARETQYF. CDR3 nucleotides: TGTGCCAGCAGTTTACAGGGGGCGCGGGAGACCCAGTACTTC.

V is TRBV18 and J is TRBJ2-2; perhaps TRBD1 as D (6 bases). V lost 2 bases to trimming and J lost 5 bases, with 9 bases between them. This CDR3 comprises 14 residues. Looked up from germline, CDR1 is KGHSH and CDR2 is LQKENI. The CDR3 region is CASSPGGWTGELFF. In nucleotides, the CDR3 is TGTGCCAGCTCACCAGGGGGCTGGACCGGGGAGCTGTTTTTT. Looking up the rest from reference TRBV18 and TRBJ2-2 gives the full variable domain: NAGVMQNPRHLVRRRGQEARLRCSPMKGHSHVYWYRQLPEEGLKFMVYLQKENIIDESGMPKERFSAEFPKEGPSILRIQQVVRGDSAAYFCASSPGGWTGELFFGEGSRLTVL.

The chain uses TRBV29-1 and TRBJ2-1; 15 bases fit TRBD2. With V trimmed by 5 bases and J by 0 bases, 5 bases remained unmatched. In germline, CDR1 is SQVTM, CDR2 ANQGSEA. The CDR3 runs 17 residues. The CDR3 coding sequence is TGCAGCGTTCAGGGACTAGCGGGAGGCCACTCCTACAATGAGCAGTTCTTC. This encodes CSVQGLAGGHSYNEQFF.

The rearrangement links TRBV28 to TRBJ2-3; perhaps TRBD2 as D (6 bases). V shed 6 bases and J shed 7 bases, with 14 bases lying between them. Germline CDR1 MDHEN, CDR2 SYDVKM. The CDR3 runs 13 residues. For the CDR3, the DNA is TGTGCCAGCAGCCTGCCCGGGGGTCATACGCAGTATTTT. As protein: CASSLPGGHTQYF.

The V call is TRBV19, the J call TRBJ1-5; maybe TRBD1 (6 bases). The CDR3 extends over 15 amino acids. V shed 4 bases and J shed 3 bases, with 13 bases lying between them. The germline gives CDR1 LNHDA, CDR2 SQIVND (reference sequence). The CDR3: CASSKQDRFNQPQHF. For the CDR3, the DNA is TGTGCCAGTAGTAAACAGGACAGATTCAATCAGCCCCAGCATTTT.

The chain joins TRBV6-1 to TRBJ2-7, with TRBD2 matching over 13 bases. The germline V gene has CDR1 MNHNS and CDR2 SASEGT. V lost 8 bases, J lost 5 bases, and 3 bases stayed unmatched. This CDR3 comprises 13 residues. The DNA for the CDR3 is TGTGCCAGCCGGACTAGCGGGAGCCACGAGCAGTACTTC. Residues: CASRTSGSHEQYF.

The rearrangement links TRBV30 to TRBJ2-3, with 9 nucleotides matching TRBD2. Germline CDR1 and CDR2: GTSNPN and SVGIG (reference sequence). V shed 2 bases and J 7 bases; nucleotides not matched to a gene: 4. The CDR3 extends over 13 amino acids. The CDR3 loop reads CAWSRLAANTQYF. The CDR3 DNA follows: TGTGCCTGGAGTCGACTAGCGGCCAATACGCAGTATTTT. Together with reference TRBV30 and TRBJ2-3, the CDR3 gives the full variable domain: SQTIHQWPATLVQPVGSPLSLECTVEGTSNPNLYWYRQAAGRGLQLLFYSVGIGQISSEVPQNLSASRPQDRQFILSSKKLLLSDSGFYLCAWSRLAANTQYFGPGTRLTVL.

The rearrangement links TRBV28 to TRBJ1-5, with 7 bases fitting TRBD1. The V and J ends lost 5 bases and 0 bases, in that order; junction bases with no gene match: 4. The CDR3 totals 15 residues. Germline V lookup: CDR1 MDHEN, CDR2 SYDVKM. The CDR3 region has the DNA TGTGCCAGCAGTCGCGGACAGGATAGCAATCAGCCCCAGCATTTT. Translation: CASSRGQDSNQPQHF.

The chain couples TRBV30 to TRBJ1-1; the D is unclear. V was pared by 5 bases and J by 1 base, with 14 bases between. The germline V gene has CDR1 GTSNPN and CDR2 SVGIG (reference sequence). CDR3 length equals 14 residues. This chain's CDR3 is CAWHEGLPNTEAFF. The CDR3 DNA is TGTGCCTGGCATGAAGGACTTCCGAACACTGAAGCTTTCTTT.

This chain uses TRBV19 with TRBJ2-3, with D possibly TRBD1 on 6 matching bases. The CDR3 consists of 15 residues. The V gene lost 3 bases and the J gene lost 0 bases, with 10 bases spanning the gap. Germline CDR1 reads LNHDA; CDR2 reads SQIVND (reference sequence). The CDR3 region has the DNA TGTGCCAGTAGTATCTGGACAGCTAGCACAGATACGCAGTATTTT. Translation gives CASSIWTASTDTQYF.

Only a few counts were recorded for this clone. The chain employs TRBV19 and TRBJ2-1, with D possibly being TRBD1 (5 bases). Trimming pared 1 base from V and 2 bases from J, leaving 9 bases between. The CDR3 runs to 15 residues. In germline, CDR1 is LNHDA, CDR2 SQIVND (reference sequence). CDR3: CASSIGGKTYNEQFF. The CDR3, as DNA: TGTGCCAGTAGTATAGGGGGCAAGACCTACAATGAGCAGTTCTTC.

The J gene is TRBJ2-7, the V gene TRBV29-1, with TRBD2 identical over 8 bases. The V segment lost 3 bases and the J segment 2 bases; nucleotides outside the gene matches: 3. Germline-derived CDR1 and CDR2 are SQVTM and ANQGSEA. The length of the CDR3 is 13 residues. CDR3 amino acids: CSVDGGGTYEQYF. In DNA form, the CDR3 reads TGCAGCGTTGACGGCGGGGGGACCTACGAGCAGTACTTC.

This chain connects TRBV30 to TRBJ2-2; possibly TRBD2 for D (5 bases). Germline V CDR1 and CDR2: GTSNPN, SVGIG (reference sequence). CDR3 size: 14 residues. The V end was cut by 3 bases, the J end by 1 base, with 9 bases between. CDR3 sequence: CAWRGSGNTGELFF. CDR3 coding DNA: TGTGCCTGGAGAGGGAGCGGGAACACCGGGGAGCTGTTTTTT. Full variable domain (outside the CDR3, taken from reference TRBV30 and TRBJ2-2): SQTIHQWPATLVQPVGSPLSLECTVEGTSNPNLYWYRQAAGRGLQLLFYSVGIGQISSEVPQNLSASRPQDRQFILSSKKLLLSDSGFYLCAWRGSGNTGELFFGEGSRLTVL.

Only a few counts were recorded for this clone. Written as DNA, the CDR3 is TGTGCCAGCTCACCGTCTAGCGACTACGAGCAGTACTTC. It translates to CASSPSSDYEQYF. J is TRBJ2-7 and V is TRBV18; TRBD2 is a possible D gene (6 bases). Germline CDR1 reads KGHSH; CDR2 reads LQKENI. The CDR3 consists of 13 residues. Between the trimmed V and J ends, which lost 3 bases and 3 bases, there was a span of 9 bases.

This chain links TRBV27 with TRBJ2-7; TRBD1 matches 8 bases. The CDR3 is 15 amino acids. Trimming at V came to 6 bases and at J to 5 bases, leaving 12 bases not matched to a gene. CDR1 and CDR2 from the germline V gene are MNHEY and SMNVEV (reference sequence). The CDR3 DNA reads TGTGCCAGCAGGGGGATTACAGGGGGACGCGACGAGCAGTACTTC. The encoded protein is CASRGITGGRDEQYF.

The J gene is TRBJ2-6, the V gene TRBV11-2; the D gene is possibly TRBD2 (5 bases). The length of the CDR3 is 15 residues. V was cut by 2 bases and J by 8 bases, with 13 bases left in between. Germline V gene data show CDR1 as SGHAT and CDR2 as FQNNGV. This CDR3 reads CASSLQEGGPNVLTF. The CDR3 DNA reads as TGTGCCAGCAGCTTACAGGAAGGCGGGCCCAACGTCCTGACTTTC.

CDR3 sequence: CASSEASGQETQYF. In DNA, the CDR3 is TGTGCCAGCAGTGAGGCTAGCGGCCAAGAGACCCAGTACTTC. The chain has TRBV2 and TRBJ2-5, with 7 bases that match TRBD2. The CDR3 has 14 residues. CDR1 SNHLY and CDR2 FYNNEI come from the germline V gene. Losses at the gene ends were 3 bases for V and 1 base for J; bases not matched to a gene: 2.

The chain combines TRBV30 with TRBJ2-3; TRBD1 might be the D (6 bases). The germline V gene has CDR1 GTSNPN and CDR2 SVGIG (reference sequence). Trimming pared 4 bases from V and 6 bases from J, leaving 17 bases between. CDR3 length equals 14 residues. CDR3 region: CAWTHGGAGDTQYF. Written as DNA, the CDR3 is TGTGCCTGGACCCATGGGGGCGCTGGGGATACGCAGTATTTT.

CDR3 nucleotide sequence: TGTGCCAGCAGTTACGACGGAATATGGGGAGGAGAAAAACTGTTTTTT. It encodes CASSYDGIWGGEKLFF. The chain has TRBV6-6 and TRBJ1-4; no firm D call. V was clipped by 2 bases and J by 8 bases, with 18 bases between them. The V gene's germline CDR1 is MNHNY and CDR2 SVGAGI (reference sequence). This CDR3 contains 16 residues.